This TCR beta chain was captured by sequencing in a study of blood T cell repertoires in COVID-19. Germline V gene data show CDR1 as SGHDT and CDR2 as YYEEEE. Trimming took 3 bases from V and 5 from J, leaving 20 bases between them. This CDR3 contains 16 residues. Generated by immunoSEQ multiplex PCR, the TCRdb table keeps only in-frame clones and is missing some. The sample yields about 22,000 clones, 75% to 85% seen once. This clonotype originated in a man between 65 and 85 years old with acute or convalescent COVID-19. The chain couples TRBV5-6 to TRBJ1-2; D unclear. The specimen sequenced was peripheral blood. CDR3 amino acids: CASSSSSRQRLYGYTF. The CDR3 DNA follows: TGTGCCAGCAGCTCCTCTTCCAGGCAGAGACTATATGGCTACACCTTC.